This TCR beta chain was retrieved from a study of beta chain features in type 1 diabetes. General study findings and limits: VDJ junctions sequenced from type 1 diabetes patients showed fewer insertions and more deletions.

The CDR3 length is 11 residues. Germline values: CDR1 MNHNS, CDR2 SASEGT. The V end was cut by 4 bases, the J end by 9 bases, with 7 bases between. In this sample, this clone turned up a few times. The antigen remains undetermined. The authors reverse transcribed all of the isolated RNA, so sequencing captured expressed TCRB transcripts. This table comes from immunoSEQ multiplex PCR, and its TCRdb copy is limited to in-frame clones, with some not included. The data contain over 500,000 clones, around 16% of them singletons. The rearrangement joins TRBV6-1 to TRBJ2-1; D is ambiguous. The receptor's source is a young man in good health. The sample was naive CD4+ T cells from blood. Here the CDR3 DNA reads TGTGCCAGCAGTGTGATAAGTGAGCAGTTCTTC. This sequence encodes CASSVISEQFF.